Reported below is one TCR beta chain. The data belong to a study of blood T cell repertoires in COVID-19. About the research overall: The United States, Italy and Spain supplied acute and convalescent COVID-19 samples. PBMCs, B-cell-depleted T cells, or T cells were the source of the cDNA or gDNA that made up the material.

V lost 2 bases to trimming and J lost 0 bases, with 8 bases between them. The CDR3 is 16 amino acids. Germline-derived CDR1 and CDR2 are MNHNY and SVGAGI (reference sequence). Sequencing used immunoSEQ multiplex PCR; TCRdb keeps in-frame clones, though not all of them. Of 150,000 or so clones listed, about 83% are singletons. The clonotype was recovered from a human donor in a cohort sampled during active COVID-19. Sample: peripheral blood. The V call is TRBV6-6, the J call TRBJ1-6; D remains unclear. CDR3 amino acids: CASSYADTSYNSPLHF. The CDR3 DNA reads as TGTGCCAGCAGTTACGCGGATACCTCCTATAATTCACCCCTCCACTTT.